The clone carrying this T cell receptor (beta chain) was picked up a small number of times. This sample is drawn from a study of blood T cell repertoires in COVID-19. Overall study: Sample material is recorded as cDNA or gDNA derived from T cells, B-cell-depleted T cells, or PBMCs.

Followed over time, Seattle patients had been enrolled while infection was active. The protocol was immunoSEQ multiplex PCR, while the TCRdb copy is restricted to in-frame clones and leaves out a portion. The sample records over 250,000 clones, roughly nine tenths being singletons. Germline CDR1 KGHSH, CDR2 LQKENI. The V and J ends lost 4 bases and 4 bases, in that order; junction bases with no gene match: 6. There are 14 residues in the CDR3. The origin of this receptor is a woman in her twenties or thirties with COVID-19, enrolled during active disease. This chain uses TRBV18 with TRBJ2-7, with 8 bases identical to TRBD1. Material for sequencing was peripheral blood. Here the CDR3 DNA reads TGTGCCAGCTCACGGGACAGGCGTAATTACGAGCAGTACTTC. Amino acid sequence: CASSRDRRNYEQYF.